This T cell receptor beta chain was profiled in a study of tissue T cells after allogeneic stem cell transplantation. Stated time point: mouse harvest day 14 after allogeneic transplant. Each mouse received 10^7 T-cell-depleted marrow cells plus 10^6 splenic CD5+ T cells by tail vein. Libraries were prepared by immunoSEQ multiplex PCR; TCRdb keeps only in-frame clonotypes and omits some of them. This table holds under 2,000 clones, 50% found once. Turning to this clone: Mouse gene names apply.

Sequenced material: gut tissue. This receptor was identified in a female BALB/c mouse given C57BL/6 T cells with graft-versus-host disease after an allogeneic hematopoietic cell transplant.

The CDR3 DNA, read in part, is TGTGCCAGCTCCCCAACAGTCAGTCAAAACACCTTGTAC. Protein sequence: CASSPTVSQNTLY. The whole CDR3 protein reads CASSPTVSQNTLYF. The chain carries TRBV12-2 and TRBJ2-4; D is unclear. The read terminates 1 residue ahead of where the CDR3 ends, so the germline J gene completes it. The CDR3 length is 14 residues. The germline CDR1 and CDR2 sequences are SGHLS and HYDKME. V was cut by 4 bases and J by 0 bases, with 10 bases left in between.